These T cell receptor beta chains were read from a single sample in a study of tumor-infiltrating lymphocytes in primary liver carcinoma. TCRdb recomputed calls from the multiplex PCR reads with MiXCR, one row per CDR3 protein. The data hold hundreds of thousands of distinct CDR3 sequences, with 65% observed a single time. Sequencing was performed on peripheral blood. The receptors derive from a man aged 40-50 years with primary liver carcinoma and hepatitis B virus infection. Both conserved end residues are part of each CDR3. Each record gives: CDR3 protein, clone size, V gene. Size is omitted from some rows. Given values are once, few, many or a class for expanded clones.

CDR3aa: CSVLGYQETHYF
abundance: .
v_gene: TRBV29-1

CDR3aa: CASSPRAGINEKLFF
abundance: once
v_gene: TRBV6-5

CDR3aa: CASSRPGTGGGYGYTF
abundance: few
v_gene: TRBV28

CDR3aa: CASSPPVLAGGGETQYF
abundance: few
v_gene: TRBV5-1

CDR3aa: CSVDGRAGEDTQYF
abundance: once
v_gene: TRBV29-1

CDR3aa: CASSYSRVRSNQPQHF
abundance: many
v_gene: TRBV6-6

CDR3aa: CASSQGVRISGRYEQYF
abundance: .
v_gene: TRBV14

CDR3aa: CASSLASQTYEQYF
abundance: many
v_gene: TRBV11-1

CDR3aa: CASSFFRDISYEQYF
abundance: .
v_gene: TRBV7-8

CDR3aa: CGVGTSGMGSIQYF
abundance: .
v_gene: TRBV29-1

CDR3aa: CAGSLAQVGQDFQYF
abundance: .
v_gene: TRBV5-4

CDR3aa: CARSPLRSYEQYF
abundance: .
v_gene: TRBV28

CDR3aa: CASRTRRQDTQYF
abundance: many
v_gene: TRBV6-5

CDR3aa: CASSLASPLGGDYEHYF
abundance: .
v_gene: TRBV7-8

CDR3aa: CASSAGNSYNGQFF
abundance: once
v_gene: TRBV11-3

CDR3aa: CASSVQRGSTDTQYF
abundance: few
v_gene: TRBV6-4

CDR3aa: CASSGVGGSVAFF
abundance: many
v_gene: TRBV6-1

CDR3aa: CASLPGQGINEQFF
abundance: many
v_gene: TRBV5-6

CDR3aa: CASRVEPENAEAFF
abundance: .
v_gene: TRBV6-1

CDR3aa: CGVEVRRAGTQYF
abundance: once
v_gene: TRBV29-1

CDR3aa: CSVAPTNGKLFF
abundance: .
v_gene: TRBV29-1

CDR3aa: CASSLVGRGGDNEQFF
abundance: many
v_gene: TRBV11-3

CDR3aa: CAWSASGSETQYF
abundance: .
v_gene: TRBV30

CDR3aa: CVSSPIQKGTQYF
abundance: .
v_gene: TRBV10-1

CDR3aa: CASSRLAGGLEQYF
abundance: few
v_gene: TRBV6-6

CDR3aa: CTSNFRVGEGYTF
abundance: .
v_gene: TRBV5-1

CDR3aa: CASMNYEQYF
abundance: many
v_gene: TRBV6-1

CDR3aa: CASSTETSNQPQHF
abundance: many
v_gene: TRBV6-1

CDR3aa: CASSPLGRRLYGYIF
abundance: once
v_gene: TRBV14

CDR3aa: CIAGQSAYNEQLF
abundance: .
v_gene: TRBV29-1

CDR3aa: CASSSGREIADTQYF
abundance: few
v_gene: TRBV7-8

CDR3aa: CASSFRGTIYSPLHF
abundance: few
v_gene: TRBV28

CDR3aa: CACSPRDVFQETQYF
abundance: .
v_gene: TRBV18

CDR3aa: CASSEAGAYEQYF
abundance: .
v_gene: TRBV5-4

CDR3aa: CASSLRGGGETQCF
abundance: .
v_gene: TRBV11-2